Listed below are T cell receptor beta chains from one sample, sequenced in a study of blood T cell repertoires in COVID-19. Libraries were prepared by immunoSEQ multiplex PCR; TCRdb keeps only in-frame clonotypes and omits some of them. The sample yields over 150,000 clones, around 84% seen once. Source material: peripheral blood. The receptors stem from a man aged 35 to 55 with active or convalescent COVID-19. CDR3s include the opening cysteine and the closing phenylalanine or tryptophan. The order of the fields is CDR3 protein, V gene.

CASSIRGEGTHTEAFF,TRBV19
CASSKTGTGRYEQYF,TRBV21-1
CASSQGTGGNEQFF,TRBV4-2
CASSLSRMSLGETQYF,TRBV7-8
CASSQVSGTDTQYF,TRBV4-2
CSASPRSNTGELFF,TRBV29-1
CASSLTGTSEAFF,TRBV7-9
CASSFGTGLTDTQYF,TRBV7-3
CASSFPESSYNSPLHF,TRBV7-9
CASSPGDRGRKKLFF,TRBV2
CASSSGQDPGANVLTF,TRBV5-5
CTGGTGTYNEQFF,TRBV29-1
CSAKNEKLFF,TRBV20-1
CASSLLTGGVGTEAFF,TRBV27
CATDVTGGERETQYF,TRBV28
CASSSRQGAMNTEAFF,TRBV5-4
CSVGLEYNQPQHF,TRBV29-1
CASSVEGDRGMNTEAFF,TRBV9
CASSPLPPGQSNYGYTF,TRBV18
CASSRQGPDTQYF,TRBV2
CASSFSRTPDTQYF,TRBV28
CASSYGGGWQYF,TRBV28
CASKRSYPNTGELFF,TRBV19
CASSQGGGADTQYF,TRBV4-2
CASSLGQGPSPLHF,TRBV7-8
CAWSKISGGLYEQYF,TRBV30
CAWSAGTLQGYTF,TRBV30
CASTEEGITEAFF,TRBV12-3/TRBV12-4
CASSSRGPVGAFF,TRBV6-5
CASSLGQVPNQPQHF,TRBV7-2
CASSSGVTGELFF,TRBV11-3
CASSLRAVVAYEQYF,TRBV28
CASSQDGRPHYGYTF,TRBV4-3
CASSLQGAIPGNTIYF,TRBV7-2
CAWSVGRGNDEQYF,TRBV30
CASSIEVSNQPQHF,TRBV19
CASRRTSGAYEQYF,TRBV6-6
CASSFSTGTEQYF,TRBV27
CASSEWYSRYQETQYF,TRBV6-1
CAWEQGPGNTIYF,TRBV30
CASSSAYEQYF,TRBV7-9